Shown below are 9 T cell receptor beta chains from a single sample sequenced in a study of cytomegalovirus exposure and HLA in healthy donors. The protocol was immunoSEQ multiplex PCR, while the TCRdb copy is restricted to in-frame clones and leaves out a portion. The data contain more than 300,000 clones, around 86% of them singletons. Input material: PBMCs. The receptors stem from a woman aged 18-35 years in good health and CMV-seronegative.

The CDR3: CASSSGWEQYF. The CDR3 DNA follows: TGTGCCAGCAGCTCCGGGTGGGAGCAGTACTTC. The chain links TRBV28 to TRBJ2-7; D is uncertain. The CDR3 contains 11 residues. V was pared by 6 bases and J by 7 bases, with 10 bases between. Germline V lookup: CDR1 MDHEN, CDR2 SYDVKM.

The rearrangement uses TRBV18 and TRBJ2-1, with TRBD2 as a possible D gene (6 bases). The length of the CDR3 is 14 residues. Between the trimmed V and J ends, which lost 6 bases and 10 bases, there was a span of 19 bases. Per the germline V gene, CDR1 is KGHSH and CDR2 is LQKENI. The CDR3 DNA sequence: TGTGCCAGCTCTCTTGGACAATACGCGGGAGAGCAGTTCTTC. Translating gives CASSLGQYAGEQFF.

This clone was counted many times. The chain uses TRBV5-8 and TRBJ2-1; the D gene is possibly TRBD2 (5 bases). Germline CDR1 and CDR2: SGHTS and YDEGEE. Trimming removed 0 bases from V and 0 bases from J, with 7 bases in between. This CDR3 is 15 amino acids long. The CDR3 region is CASSLGGSSYNEQFF. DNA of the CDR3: TGTGCCAGCAGCTTGGGAGGGAGCTCCTACAATGAGCAGTTCTTC.

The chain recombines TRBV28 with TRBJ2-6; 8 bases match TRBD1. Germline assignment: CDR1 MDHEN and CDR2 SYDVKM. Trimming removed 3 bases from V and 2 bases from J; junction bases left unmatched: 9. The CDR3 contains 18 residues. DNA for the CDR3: TGTGCCAGCAGTTTGTTCGGACAGGGTGGTACTGGGGCCAACGTCCTGACTTTC. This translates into CASSLFGQGGTGANVLTF. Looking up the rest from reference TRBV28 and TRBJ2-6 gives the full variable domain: DVKVTQSSRYLVKRTGEKVFLECVQDMDHENMFWYRQDPGLGLRLIYFSYDVKMKEKGDIPEGYSVSREKKERFSLILESASTNQTSMYLCASSLFGQGGTGANVLTFGAGSRLTVL.

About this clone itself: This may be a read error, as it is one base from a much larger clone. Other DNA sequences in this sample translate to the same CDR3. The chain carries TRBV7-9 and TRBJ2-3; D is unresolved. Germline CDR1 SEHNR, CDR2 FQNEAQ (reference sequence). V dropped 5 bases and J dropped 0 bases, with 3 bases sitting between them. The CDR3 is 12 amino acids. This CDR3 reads CASSPSTDTQYF. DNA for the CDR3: TGTGCCAGCAGCCCAAGCACAGATACGCAGTATTTT.

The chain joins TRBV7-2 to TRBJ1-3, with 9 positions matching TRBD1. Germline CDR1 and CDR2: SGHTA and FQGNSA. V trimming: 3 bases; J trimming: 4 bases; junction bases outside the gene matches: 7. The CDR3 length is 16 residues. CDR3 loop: CASSFPGQGSGNTIYF. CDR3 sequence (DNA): TGTGCCAGCAGCTTCCCCGGACAGGGGTCAGGAAACACCATATATTTT.

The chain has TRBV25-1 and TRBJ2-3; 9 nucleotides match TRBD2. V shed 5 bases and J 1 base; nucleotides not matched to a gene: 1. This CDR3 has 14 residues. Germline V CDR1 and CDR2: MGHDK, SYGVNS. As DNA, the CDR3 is TGTGCCAGCAGTAGACTAGCGGGCACAGATACGCAGTATTTT. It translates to CASSRLAGTDTQYF. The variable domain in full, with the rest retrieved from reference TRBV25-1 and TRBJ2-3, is EADIYQTPRYLVIGTGKKITLECSQTMGHDKMYWYQQDPGMELHLIHYSYGVNSTEKGDLSSESTVSRIRTEHFPLTLESARPSHTSQYLCASSRLAGTDTQYFGPGTRLTVL.

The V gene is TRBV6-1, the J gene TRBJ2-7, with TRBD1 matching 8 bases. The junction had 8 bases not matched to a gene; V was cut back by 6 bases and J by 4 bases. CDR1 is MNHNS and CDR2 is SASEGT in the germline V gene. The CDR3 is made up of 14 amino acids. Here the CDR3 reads CASSTGTGLYEQYF. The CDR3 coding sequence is TGTGCCAGCAGCACCGGGACAGGTCTGTACGAGCAGTACTTC.

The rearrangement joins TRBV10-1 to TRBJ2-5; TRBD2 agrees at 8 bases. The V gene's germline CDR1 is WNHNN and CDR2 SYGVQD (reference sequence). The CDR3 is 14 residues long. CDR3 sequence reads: CVEAHSGDQETQYF. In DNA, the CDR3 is TGCGTCGAGGCCCATAGCGGGGACCAAGAGACCCAGTACTTC.